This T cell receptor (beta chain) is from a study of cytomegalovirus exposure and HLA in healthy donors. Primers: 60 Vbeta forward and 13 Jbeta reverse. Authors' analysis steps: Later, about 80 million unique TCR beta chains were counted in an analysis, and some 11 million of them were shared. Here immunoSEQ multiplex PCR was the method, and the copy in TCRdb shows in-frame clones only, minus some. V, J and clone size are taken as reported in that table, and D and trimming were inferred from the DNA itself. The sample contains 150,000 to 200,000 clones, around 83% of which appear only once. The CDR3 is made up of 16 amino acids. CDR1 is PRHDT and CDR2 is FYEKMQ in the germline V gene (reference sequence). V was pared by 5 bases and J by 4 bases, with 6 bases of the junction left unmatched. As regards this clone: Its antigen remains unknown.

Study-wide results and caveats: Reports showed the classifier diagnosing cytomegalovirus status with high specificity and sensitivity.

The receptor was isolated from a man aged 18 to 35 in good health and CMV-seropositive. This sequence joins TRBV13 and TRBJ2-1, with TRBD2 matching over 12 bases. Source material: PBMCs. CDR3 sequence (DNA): TGTGCCAGCAGCGCGCGGACTAGCGGGGTATACAATGAGCAGTTCTTC. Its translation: CASSARTSGVYNEQFF.